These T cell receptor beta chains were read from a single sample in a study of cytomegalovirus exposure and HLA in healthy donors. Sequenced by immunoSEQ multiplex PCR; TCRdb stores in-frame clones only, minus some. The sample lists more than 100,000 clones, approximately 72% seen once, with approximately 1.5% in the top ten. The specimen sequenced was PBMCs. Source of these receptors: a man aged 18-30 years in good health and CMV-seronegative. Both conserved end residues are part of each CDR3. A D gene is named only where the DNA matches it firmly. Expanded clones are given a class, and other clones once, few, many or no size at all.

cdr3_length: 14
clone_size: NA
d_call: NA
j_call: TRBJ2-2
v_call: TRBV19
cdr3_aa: CASSITGNTGELFF
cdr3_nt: TGTGCCAGTAGTATCACAGGGAACACCGGGGAGCTGTTTTTT

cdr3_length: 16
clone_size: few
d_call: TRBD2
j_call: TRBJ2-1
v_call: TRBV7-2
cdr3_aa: CASGKRSGNSYNEQFF
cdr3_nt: TGTGCCAGCGGTAAACGAAGCGGGAACTCCTACAATGAGCAGTTCTTC

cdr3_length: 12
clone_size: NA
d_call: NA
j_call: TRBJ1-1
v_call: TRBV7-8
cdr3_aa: CASSLGSRVAFF
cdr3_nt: TGTGCCAGCAGCTTAGGGAGCCGCGTGGCTTTCTTT

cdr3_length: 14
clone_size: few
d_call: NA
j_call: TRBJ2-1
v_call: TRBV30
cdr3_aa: CAWTPRTDYNEQFF
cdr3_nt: TGTGCCTGGACGCCTCGGACAGACTACAATGAGCAGTTCTTC

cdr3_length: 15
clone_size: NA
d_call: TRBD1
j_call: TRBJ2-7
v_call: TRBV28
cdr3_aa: CASAHHPRGRDEQYF
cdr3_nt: TGTGCCAGCGCCCACCATCCGAGGGGGCGGGACGAGCAGTACTTC

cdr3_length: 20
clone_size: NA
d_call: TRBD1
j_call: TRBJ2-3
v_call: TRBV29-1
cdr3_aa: CSVEDPRPGQGQGSTDTQYF
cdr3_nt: TGCAGCGTTGAAGATCCGAGGCCGGGACAGGGGCAGGGGAGCACAGATACGCAGTATTTT

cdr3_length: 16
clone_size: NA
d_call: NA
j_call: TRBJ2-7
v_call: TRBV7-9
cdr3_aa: CASSLAGSARIYEQYF
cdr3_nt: TGTGCCAGCAGCTTAGCCGGAAGCGCGCGGATCTACGAGCAGTACTTC

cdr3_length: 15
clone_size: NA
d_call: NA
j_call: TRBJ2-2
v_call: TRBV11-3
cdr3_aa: CASSMQGGNTGELFF
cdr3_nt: TGTGCCAGCAGCATGCAGGGGGGGAACACCGGGGAGCTGTTTTTT

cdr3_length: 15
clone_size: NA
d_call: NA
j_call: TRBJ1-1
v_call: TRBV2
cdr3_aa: CASSGFNRVNTEAFF
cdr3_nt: TGTGCCAGCAGTGGTTTTAACAGGGTGAACACTGAAGCTTTCTTT

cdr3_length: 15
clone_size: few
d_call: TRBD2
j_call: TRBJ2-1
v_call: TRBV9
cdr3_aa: CASSASGGPSGEQFF
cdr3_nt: TGTGCCAGCAGCGCGAGCGGGGGGCCCTCTGGGGAGCAGTTCTTC

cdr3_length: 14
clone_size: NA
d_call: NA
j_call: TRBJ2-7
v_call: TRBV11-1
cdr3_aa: CASSLGWGLYEQYF
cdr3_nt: TGTGCCAGCAGCTTAGGGTGGGGCCTCTACGAGCAGTACTTC

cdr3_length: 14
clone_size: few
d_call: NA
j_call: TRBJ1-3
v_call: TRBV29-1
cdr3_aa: CSGVTGIGGNTIYF
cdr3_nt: TGCAGCGGCGTTACAGGGATCGGTGGAAACACCATATATTTT

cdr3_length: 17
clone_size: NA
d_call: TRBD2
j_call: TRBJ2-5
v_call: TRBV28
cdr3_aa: CASSSPLLREERQTQYF
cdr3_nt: TGTGCCAGCAGTTCCCCCCTACTGCGGGAGGAGCGCCAGACCCAGTACTTC

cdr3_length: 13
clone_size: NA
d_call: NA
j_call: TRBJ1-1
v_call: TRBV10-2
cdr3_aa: CASSEMRNTEAFF
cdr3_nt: TGCGCCAGCAGTGAGATGCGGAACACTGAAGCTTTCTTT

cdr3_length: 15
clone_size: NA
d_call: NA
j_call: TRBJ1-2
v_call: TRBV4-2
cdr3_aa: CASSQEAGTNYGYTF
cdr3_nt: TGTGCCAGCAGCCAAGAAGCGGGGACTAACTATGGCTACACCTTC

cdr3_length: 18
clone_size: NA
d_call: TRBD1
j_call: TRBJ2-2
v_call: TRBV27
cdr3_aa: CASSFWRGQGFVDGELFF
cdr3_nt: TGTGCCAGCAGTTTTTGGAGGGGACAGGGATTTGTTGACGGGGAGCTGTTTTTT

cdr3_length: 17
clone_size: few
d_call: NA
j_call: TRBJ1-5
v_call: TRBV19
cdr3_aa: CASSIRQRHKNNQPQHF
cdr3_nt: TGTGCCAGTAGTATAAGGCAGCGTCATAAGAACAATCAGCCCCAGCATTTT

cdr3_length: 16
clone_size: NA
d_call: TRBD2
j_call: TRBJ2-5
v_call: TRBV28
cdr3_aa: CASDSLAGGDQETQYF
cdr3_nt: TGTGCCAGTGATAGCTTAGCGGGAGGAGACCAAGAGACCCAGTACTTC

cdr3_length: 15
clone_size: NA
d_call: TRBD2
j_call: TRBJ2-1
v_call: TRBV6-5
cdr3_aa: CASSALAGVVNEQFF
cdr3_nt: TGTGCCAGCAGCGCACTAGCGGGAGTTGTCAATGAGCAGTTCTTC

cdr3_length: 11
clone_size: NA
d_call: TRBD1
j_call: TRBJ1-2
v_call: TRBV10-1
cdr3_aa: CASSDDRVFNF
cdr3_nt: TGCGCCAGCAGTGATGACAGGGTGTTCAACTTC

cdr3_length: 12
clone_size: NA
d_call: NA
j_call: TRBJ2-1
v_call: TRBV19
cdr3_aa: CASSTERNEQFF
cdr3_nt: TGTGCCAGTAGTACGGAGCGGAATGAGCAGTTCTTC

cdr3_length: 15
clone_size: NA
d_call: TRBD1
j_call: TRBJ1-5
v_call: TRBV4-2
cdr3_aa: CASSGADRGDQPQHF
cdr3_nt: TGTGCCAGCAGCGGAGCGGACAGGGGGGATCAGCCCCAGCATTTT

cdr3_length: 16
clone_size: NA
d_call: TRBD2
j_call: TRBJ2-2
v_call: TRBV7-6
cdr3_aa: CASSFISGGATGELFF
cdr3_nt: TGTGCCAGCAGCTTTATTAGCGGGGGGGCTACTGGGGAGCTGTTTTTT

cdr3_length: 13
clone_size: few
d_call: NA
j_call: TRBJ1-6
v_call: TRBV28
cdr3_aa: CASRSPGFSPLHF
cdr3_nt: TGTGCCAGCAGATCACCAGGGTTTTCACCCCTCCACTTT

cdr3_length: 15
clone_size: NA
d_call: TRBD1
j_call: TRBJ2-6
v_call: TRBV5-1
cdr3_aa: CASRQTGSGANVLTF
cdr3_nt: TGCGCCAGCAGACAGACAGGGTCTGGGGCCAACGTCCTGACTTTC

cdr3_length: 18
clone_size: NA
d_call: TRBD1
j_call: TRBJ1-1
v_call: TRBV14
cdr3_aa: CASSQLRGKGAEGTEAFF
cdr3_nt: TGTGCCAGCAGCCAATTACGAGGAAAGGGGGCCGAGGGCACTGAAGCTTTCTTT

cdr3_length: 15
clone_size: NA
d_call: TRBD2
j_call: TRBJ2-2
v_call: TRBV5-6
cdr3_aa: CASTFVGGQTGELFF
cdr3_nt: TGTGCCAGCACGTTCGTGGGAGGGCAAACCGGGGAGCTGTTTTTT

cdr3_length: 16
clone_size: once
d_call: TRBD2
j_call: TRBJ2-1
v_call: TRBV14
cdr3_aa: CASSQVSGGRANEQFF
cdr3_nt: TGTGCCAGCAGCCAAGTTTCAGGCGGGAGGGCCAATGAGCAGTTCTTC